These 2 T cell receptor beta chains were sequenced from one sample in a study of CD8+ T cells in alopecia areata. Treatment in this sample: oral pan-JAK inhibitor, 5-10 mg twice daily. Sequencing used cDNA as its template, made by extracting RNA and reverse transcribing it. Method: immunoSEQ multiplex PCR; TCRdb's copy keeps in-frame clones and lacks some. The data hold more than 140,000 clones, with 70% to 90% observed a single time. The material sequenced was CD8+ T cells sorted from blood, taken at week 4, from a patient treated with tofacitinib. Receptor source: a human donor with alopecia areata.

With regard to this clone: The identical CDR3 is also encoded by other nucleotide sequences in the sample. V and J are TRBV29-1 and TRBJ2-7; a possible D gene is TRBD1 (6 bases). The CDR3 contains 12 residues. In germline, CDR1 is SQVTM, CDR2 ANQGSEA. V lost 6 bases and J 2 bases, leaving 11 bases between the germline ends. The DNA for the CDR3 is TGCAGCGTCGAGGACAGCACCTACGAGCAGTACTTC. This sequence encodes CSVEDSTYEQYF.

The genes are TRBV5-5 and TRBJ1-5; tentative D call: TRBD1 (6 bases). From germline, CDR1 is SGHKS and CDR2 YYEKEE (reference sequence). The CDR3 contains 15 residues. V was clipped by 4 bases and J by 4 bases, with 15 bases between them. The CDR3 DNA reads as TGTGCCAGCAGCGAGGGTACAGGGTCAAATCAGCCCCAGCATTTT. Translation: CASSEGTGSNQPQHF.